Listed below are T cell receptor beta chains from one sample, sequenced in a study of response to subunit inactivated influenza vaccine. In TCRdb, the RT-PCR reads were re-called with MiXCR into one record per CDR3 protein. This sample yields around 470,000 distinct CDR3 sequences, of which under 8.5% are seen a single time; roughly 14% belongs to the top ten. The starting material was PBMCs from blood, obtained less than 30 months after vaccination. The receptors shown here come from a man aged 45 to 70 who received an inactivated influenza vaccine. CDR3s include the opening cysteine and the closing phenylalanine or tryptophan. A D gene is named only where the DNA matches it firmly. Not all rows give a size; the values are once, few, many and, for expanded clones, a class.

j_call d_call clone_size v_call cdr3_aa cdr3_nt
TRBJ2-1 TRBD2 . TRBV18 CASSPPLRGSEQFF TGTGCCAGCTCACCACCGTTGCGGGGGAGTGAGCAGTTCTTC
TRBJ1-2 . many TRBV6-2/TRBV6-3 CASSYPQPDWKGYGYTF TGTGCCAGCAGTTACCCACAACCTGACTGGAAGGGCTATGGCTACACCTTC
TRBJ2-2 . . TRBV5-1 CASSLSTGPDTGELFF TGCGCCAGCAGCTTGAGTACAGGCCCGGACACCGGGGAGCTGTTTTTT
TRBJ1-2 TRBD1 many TRBV20-1 CSAPDRGGGYTF TGCAGTGCTCCGGACAGGGGAGGTGGCTACACCTTC
TRBJ2-1 TRBD1 few TRBV11-2 CASSVVGQNLYNEQFF TGTGCCAGCAGCGTAGTGGGACAGAACCTATACAATGAGCAGTTCTTC
TRBJ1-4 . few TRBV4-1 CASSQAPGAHEKLFF TGCGCCAGCAGCCAAGCCCCAGGGGCGCATGAAAAACTGTTTTTT
TRBJ2-7 . few TRBV15 CATSIEGTEQYF TGTGCCACCAGCATCGAAGGGACGGAGCAGTACTTC
TRBJ2-1 . many TRBV12-3/TRBV12-4 CASSLGAGGRGFNEQFF TGTGCCAGCAGTTTAGGGGCAGGAGGCCGGGGTTTCAATGAGCAGTTCTTC
TRBJ1-3 . few TRBV20-1 CSAQPRHYSGNTIYF TGCAGTGCTCAACCTCGACATTACTCTGGAAACACCATATATTTT
TRBJ2-5 TRBD1 . TRBV7-2 CASSYGTGVGETQYF TGTGCCAGCAGCTACGGGACAGGGGTGGGGGAGACCCAGTACTTC
TRBJ2-2 TRBD2 . TRBV6-1 CASSQTSGGAWNTGELFF TGTGCCAGCAGCCAAACTAGCGGGGGGGCCTGGAACACCGGGGAGCTGTTTTTT
TRBJ1-2 . few TRBV20-1 CSARVGSGDGYTF TGCAGTGCTAGAGTCGGCTCAGGGGATGGCTACACCTTC
TRBJ1-1 . many TRBV3-1 CASSQNPGLGAFF TGTGCCAGCAGCCAAAACCCGGGACTAGGGGCTTTCTTT
TRBJ2-7 . few TRBV20-1 CSARAPGRNYEQYF TGCAGTGCTAGGGCTCCGGGACGAAACTACGAGCAGTACTTC
TRBJ1-6 . many TRBV3-1 CASSSAGSPLHF TGTGCCAGCAGCTCGGCGGGATCACCCCTCCACTTT
TRBJ2-7 . . TRBV4-3 CASSQESHEVQYF TGCGCCAGCAGCCAAGAATCCCATGAGGTGCAGTACTTC
TRBJ1-1 TRBD1 few TRBV10-3 CAIRRGPEAEAFF TGTGCCATCAGGAGGGGGCCCGAGGCTGAAGCTTTCTTT
TRBJ2-5 . . TRBV15 CATSFTNLQETQYF TGTGCCACCAGTTTTACCAACCTCCAAGAGACCCAGTACTTC
TRBJ2-5 TRBD2 . TRBV10-3 CAISRRGQETQYF TGTGCCATCAGCCGGCGGGGGCAAGAGACCCAGTACTTC
TRBJ2-3 TRBD1 . TRBV25-1 CASSSRDRGSDTQYF TGTGCCAGCAGTAGCCGGGACAGGGGGTCAGATACGCAGTATTTT
TRBJ2-3 . few TRBV20-1 CSARVGWPSTDTQYF TGCAGTGCTAGAGTGGGGTGGCCGAGCACAGATACGCAGTATTTT
TRBJ1-1 . . TRBV6-2/TRBV6-3 CASSYPGTLAATEAFF TGTGCCAGCAGTTACCCCGGGACACTAGCAGCCACTGAAGCTTTCTTT
TRBJ1-6 . many TRBV20-1 CSARSEAGLTYNSPLHF TGCAGTGCTAGATCCGAAGCGGGGTTGACCTATAATTCACCCCTCCACTTT
TRBJ1-2 TRBD1 few TRBV10-3 CATERDRGSYGYTF TGTGCCACCGAAAGGGACAGGGGGTCCTATGGCTACACCTTC
TRBJ2-5 . many TRBV4-3 CASSQDKETQYF TGCGCCAGCAGCCAAGACAAAGAGACCCAGTACTTC
TRBJ1-1 TRBD1 . TRBV29-1 CSVEWTGVTEAFF TGCAGCGTTGAATGGACAGGAGTGACTGAAGCTTTCTTT
TRBJ2-3 TRBD1 many TRBV7-2 CASSKQGTGTDTQYF TGTGCCAGCAGCAAACAGGGGACAGGCACAGATACGCAGTATTTT
TRBJ2-1 . . TRBV20-1 CSARDTRGNEQFF TGCAGTGCTAGAGACACTCGGGGGAATGAGCAGTTCTTC
TRBJ2-2 . many TRBV12-3/TRBV12-4 CASSLNTGELFF TGCGCCAGCAGCTTGAACACCGGGGAGCTGTTTTTT
TRBJ1-2 . . TRBV27 CASSAKRSGGIYGYTF TGTGCCAGCAGTGCAAAACGATCCGGCGGTATCTATGGCTACACCTTC
TRBJ2-7 TRBD1 few TRBV5-1 CASGTGRTYEQYF TGCGCCAGCGGGACAGGGAGAACCTACGAGCAGTACTTC
TRBJ1-6 TRBD1 . TRBV7-2 CASRKQGNSPLHF TGTGCCAGCAGGAAACAGGGGAACTCACCCCTCCACTTT
TRBJ2-5 TRBD2 . TRBV5-1 CASSWTRSSGRAGVETQYF TGCGCCAGCAGCTGGACCCGTTCTAGCGGGAGGGCCGGGGTAGAGACCCAGTACTTC
TRBJ2-7 . . TRBV5-5 CASSLGPEVQNGYEQYF TGTGCCAGCAGCTTGGGCCCTGAGGTACAAAATGGTTACGAGCAGTACTTC
TRBJ1-2 TRBD1 . TRBV7-9 CASSSDRELDGYTF TGTGCCAGCAGCTCGGACAGGGAGCTCGATGGCTACACCTTC
TRBJ2-1 . . TRBV10-3 CAISRKIIQGDEQFF TGTGCCATCAGTCGCAAAATTATTCAGGGAGATGAGCAGTTCTTC